The rows below give T cell receptor beta chains drawn from one sample of a study of technical replicates of blood from several donors. Profiling relied on immunoSEQ multiplex PCR, and the TCRdb table lists in-frame clones only, not all of them. In the table there are tens of thousands of clones, over 75% of which are singletons. The sequenced sample consisted of T cells isolated from PBMCs. The receptors were sampled from a human donor in good health. Each CDR3 is given with its conserved first and last residue. Each record gives: J gene, D gene, V gene, CDR3 protein, CDR3 DNA. A D gene is named only where the DNA matches it firmly.

TRBJ2-1 - TRBV11-3 CASSLSSYNYNEQFF TGTGCCAGCAGCTTATCCTCGTATAATTACAATGAGCAGTTCTTC
TRBJ2-3 TRBD2 TRBV28 CASSLGDYKVREDTQYF TGTGCCAGCAGTTTGGGGGACTACAAAGTTCGCGAGGATACGCAGTATTTT
TRBJ2-7 - TRBV7-9 CASSSHDRIYEQYF TGTGCCAGCAGCTCCCATGACAGGATCTACGAGCAGTACTTC
TRBJ2-6 TRBD1 TRBV7-9 CASSARGRGANVLTF TGTGCCAGCAGCGCCAGGGGGCGTGGGGCCAACGTCCTGACTTTC
TRBJ2-1 TRBD2 TRBV6-6 CASSLTEREYEQFF TGTGCCAGCAGCCTCACAGAGCGGGAGTATGAGCAGTTCTTC
TRBJ1-5 - TRBV5-5 CASSLAGQFHQPQHF TGTGCCAGCAGCTTGGCTGGACAATTCCATCAGCCCCAGCATTTT
TRBJ1-4 TRBD1 TRBV5-3 CARSLALDRGKDEKLFF TGTGCCAGAAGCTTGGCCCTTGACAGGGGAAAGGATGAAAAACTGTTTTTT
TRBJ1-2 TRBD1 TRBV7-9 CASSFQGAANYGYTF TGTGCCAGCAGCTTTCAGGGGGCAGCTAACTATGGCTACACCTTC
TRBJ2-1 TRBD2 TRBV15 CATSRDLAGANEQFF TGTGCCACCAGCAGAGATCTAGCGGGGGCCAATGAGCAGTTCTTC
TRBJ2-7 - TRBV11-3 CASSLEAYSEQYF TGTGCCAGCAGCTTAGAGGCCTACAGCGAGCAGTACTTC
TRBJ2-7 TRBD2 TRBV4-3 CASSQGWGEGLEQYF TGCGCCAGCAGCCAAGGATGGGGGGAGGGCCTCGAGCAGTACTTC
TRBJ2-7 - TRBV9 CASGGGMPDSYEQYF TGTGCCAGCGGGGGGGGCATGCCGGACTCCTACGAGCAGTACTTC
TRBJ2-1 TRBD2 TRBV6-5 CASGRANEQFF TGTGCCAGCGGGAGGGCCAATGAGCAGTTCTTC
TRBJ1-1 TRBD1 TRBV15 CATSRSKTGTLNTEAFF TGTGCCACCAGCAGGTCTAAGACAGGGACCTTGAACACTGAAGCTTTCTTT
TRBJ1-4 TRBD1 TRBV2 CASDEMEDRSFIEKLFF TGTGCCAGCGATGAAATGGAGGACAGGTCCTTTATTGAAAAACTGTTTTTT
TRBJ2-1 - TRBV27 CASSLRSSYNEQFF TGTGCCAGCAGTTTACGGAGCTCCTACAATGAGCAGTTCTTC
TRBJ1-1 - TRBV7-9 CASSLAFTEAFF TGTGCCAGCAGCTTAGCCTTCACTGAAGCTTTCTTT
TRBJ2-5 - TRBV27 CASSMNWYQETQYF TGTGCCAGCAGTATGAACTGGTACCAAGAGACCCAGTACTTC